The present entry profiles one T cell receptor (beta chain) with its context. As yet, its antigen is unknown. Regarding treatment: about 20 received Ad26.COV2.S at low or high dose, single or two shots; roughly five received placebo; per-sample allocation not given. Sampling happened 63 days after the first vaccine or placebo injection. Vaccine was an Ad26 vector expressing Wuhan-strain SARS-CoV-2 spike. Produced via immunoSEQ multiplex PCR; TCRdb's table is partial and in-frame only. The table lists 410,000 or so clones, 92% of them singletons. The sample is drawn from a study of Ad26.COV2.S vaccination and SARS-CoV-2 variants. Turning to the study itself: Donor joined the COV1001 Ad26.COV2.S trial arm.

Study-level findings and limits: From the TCR breadth and depth analyses, total T cell responses may have been underestimated.

CDR3 length equals 15 residues. Between the trimmed V and J ends, which lost 2 bases and 7 bases, there was a span of 20 bases. Germline CDR1 reads GTSNPN; CDR2 reads SVGIG (reference sequence). This sample comprised peripheral blood, obtained in a trial of Ad26.COV2.S vaccine versus placebo. The clonotype was recovered from a person aged 18-60 years who received the Ad26.COV2.S COVID-19 vaccine or a placebo. This sequence joins TRBV30 and TRBJ1-2, with D possibly TRBD1 on 6 matching bases. The CDR3 nucleotides are TGTGCCTGGAGTAGGGGGGGTACAGGGACGGGTGGCTACACCTTC. It encodes CAWSRGGTGTGGYTF.